This TCR beta chain was identified in a study of PD-1 blockade in classical Hodgkin lymphoma (TCRdb year 2020). For context, the study as a whole: Nivolumab dosing was 3 mg/kg intravenously every 2 weeks, continuing until either disease progression or unacceptable toxicity. The study used CyTOF and TCR beta sequencing to define a peripheral blood immune signature of response to PD-1 blockade in classical Hodgkin lymphoma. Findings and caveats that apply to the study as a whole: Baseline TCR diversity was reported to be lower in newly diagnosed patients than in healthy donors and to be lower still in relapsed/refractory patients. Trial patients achieving complete response had baseline diversity similar to newly diagnosed patients, whereas partial responders and progressors had significantly lower diversity. Diversity was lower in patients who began nivolumab less than 1 year after ASCT, so these patients were left out of later analyses to avoid confounding by immune reconstitution. By C4D1, a significant rise was seen in CD4+ TCR diversity but not in CD8+ TCR diversity (p=0.0027 vs p=0.16), and the rise was most apparent among complete responders (p=0.02). Only a single clinical trial cohort was studied, and what caused the repertoire differences, possibly disease activity or prior therapy, remained undefined.

The Qiagen DNeasy kit was used to extract genomic DNA both from unsorted PBMCs and from the negatively selected CD4+ and CD8+ fractions. Amplification of TCR beta CDR3 regions was done by immunoSEQ multiplex PCR with primers that anneal to V and J segments. A synthetic immune receptor repertoire was used to minimize amplification bias, and remaining bias was computationally removed after sequencing. The paper's data handling went like this. Repertoire diversity was quantified as the Shannon entropy index using custom Python scripts. The unsorted, CD4+ and CD8+ repertoires were each analyzed separately, with the exception of combined analyses, where CD4+ and CD8+ sequences were merged in silico. A clone counted as expanded when the clone's frequency after treatment rose at least 2-fold relative to C1D1, and clones undetected at baseline were given a pseudocount of 0.5. Singleton clones were defined as clones with 0 or 1 copy at C1D1, and non-singleton clones were defined as clones with 2 or more copies. By matching protein sequences in sorted samples from the same patient, clones expanded in unsorted samples were annotated as CD4+, CD8+ or unknown. Wilcoxon tests were applied to paired samples to test diversity changes from C1D1 to C4D1. Imported from immuneACCESS, the table was reduced by TCRdb to in-frame sequences with V and J called. These copies leave out some clones; in studies compared against another copy, an unresolved V gene accounts for under half, and the cause of the remainder is not known. From that table come the V and J calls and clone size; the DNA was used to work out D and trimming. For this sample there are about 97,000 clones; 65% to 85% appear just once. 9% to 15% of the sample is held by the ten biggest clonotypes.

A note on this clone: This clone's antigen is unknown. Base qualities are not recorded, but no much larger clone differs from it by a single base.

The meaning of the sample's time point label: cycle 1 day 1 (C1D1), immediately before nivolumab initiation. Every trial patient had relapsed after autologous stem cell transplantation, and cohorts A, B and C differed in prior brentuximab vedotin exposure. The trial cohort comprised 56 patients with relapsed/refractory classical Hodgkin lymphoma whose best overall responses were complete response, partial response or progressive disease. Trial patients were treated with single-agent nivolumab in the multi-cohort phase II CheckMate 205 trial. An independent review committee assessed best overall response by applying the 2007 International Working Group response criteria. Trial PBMCs were collected just before the start of nivolumab (C1D1) and during therapy at cycle 2 day 1 and cycle 4 day 1. Peripheral blood was collected in 8 mL Vacutainer Cell Preparation Tubes, from which PBMCs were isolated by centrifugation and then cryopreserved.

CDR1 and CDR2, looked up from the germline V gene (reference sequence), are GTSNPN and SVGIG. V and J lose 5 bases and 3 bases, and a span of 17 bases separates them. The CDR3 holds 14 amino acids from the cysteine to the phenylalanine. CDR3 DNA only is kept here, 42 bases in frame from base 1. The clonotype originates from a human donor with classical Hodgkin lymphoma. This receptor chain uses TRBV30 and TRBJ2-7; the D call is possibly TRBD1 or TRBD2, each sharing 6 bases. Here the sequenced sample was peripheral blood mononuclear cells (PBMCs), taken at baseline. The CDR3 sequence is CAWGGTSRGYEQYF. The DNA sequence follows: TGTGCCTGGGGGGGCACTAGCAGGGGCTACGAGCAGTACTTC.